The sequence of this T cell receptor beta chain was determined in a study of CD8 T cells in Susac syndrome. For the study at large: There were Susac syndrome patients who were therapy-naive at blood draw, others on corticosteroids, and others on intravenous immunoglobulin alone.

RNA in amounts of about 0.5 to 1 ug was reverse transcribed with random hexamers. The TCR beta CDR3 was amplified by immunoSEQ multiplex PCR across 54 Vbeta, 13 Jbeta. One entry per CDR3 protein results from TCRdb running MiXCR on the immunoSEQ multiplex PCR reads. In the table there are 100,000 to 150,000 distinct CDR3 sequences, about 94% of which are singletons. General study points: Expansion of Susac CD8+ clones peaked in TEMRA cells and in active patients.

With respect to this clonotype: Its target is not known.

The Susac syndrome patients fit the recently defined diagnostic criteria for definite or probable disease. The receptor's source is a human donor with Susac syndrome. Sequenced: CD8+ T cells from PBMCs.

The CDR3 sequence: CASSQGTPAWSDTQYF. CDR3 in DNA: TGTGCCAGCAGCCAAGGGACGCCAGCATGGTCAGATACGCAGTATTTT. This chain uses TRBV3-1 with TRBJ2-3; D remains ambiguous. The germline V and J ends were trimmed by 1 base and 4 bases, with 15 bases remaining between them. This CDR3 region has 16 residues. Germline V CDR1 and CDR2: LGHDT, YNNKEL (reference sequence).